Listed below are T cell receptor beta chains from one sample, sequenced in a study of T-cell memory formation after mild COVID-19. TCRdb passed the 5' RACE reads through MiXCR, listing each CDR3 protein once. Of 300,000 to 400,000 distinct CDR3 sequences listed, roughly an eighth are singletons. Sequencing used PBMCs or a T cell subset sorted from them (not recorded which). These TCRs come from a man aged 18 to 29 who had mild COVID-19 (a few samples of this study predate the infection). Cell type and time point are not known. The CDR3 runs from the conserved cysteine through the conserved F or W. The order of the fields is clone size, D gene, V gene, J gene, CDR3 DNA, CDR3 protein. A D gene is named only where the DNA matches it firmly. Clone size is stated in some rows and not others, as once, few, many or a class when expanded.

clone_size: few; d_call: TRBD2; v_call: TRBV14; j_call: TRBJ2-1; cdr3_nt: TGTGCCAGCAGCCAATACGGGGGGGCCCTCAATGAGCAGTTCTTC; cdr3_aa: CASSQYGGALNEQFF
clone_size: once; d_call: TRBD1; v_call: TRBV18; j_call: TRBJ1-1; cdr3_nt: TGTGCCAGCTCACCGACAGGGGGGGACGCTGAAGCTTTCTTT; cdr3_aa: CASSPTGGDAEAFF
clone_size: .; d_call: .; v_call: TRBV12-3/TRBV12-4; j_call: TRBJ2-2; cdr3_nt: TGTGCCAGCCCGAGCACCGGGGAGCTGTTTTTT; cdr3_aa: CASPSTGELFF
clone_size: few; d_call: TRBD1; v_call: TRBV28; j_call: TRBJ1-5; cdr3_nt: TGTGCCAGCAGTTTTTCATCCCTTAGGGGGCGGGTTCAGCCCCAGCATTTT; cdr3_aa: CASSFSSLRGRVQPQHF
clone_size: few; d_call: .; v_call: TRBV5-1; j_call: TRBJ1-2; cdr3_nt: TGCGCCAGCAGCTGGGGACACGGAAACTTCTACACCTTC; cdr3_aa: CASSWGHGNFYTF
clone_size: few; d_call: .; v_call: TRBV5-5; j_call: TRBJ1-5; cdr3_nt: TGTGCCAGCAGCTTGGATGTGGGGGGAGGTTGGCCCCAGCATTTT; cdr3_aa: CASSLDVGGGWPQHF
clone_size: .; d_call: .; v_call: TRBV10-3; j_call: TRBJ1-1; cdr3_nt: TGTGCCATCAGTGACCTAAGGACAGCCTTTGAAGCTTTCTTT; cdr3_aa: CAISDLRTAFEAFF
clone_size: few; d_call: .; v_call: TRBV6-5; j_call: TRBJ2-3; cdr3_nt: TGTGCCAGCAGTTACTCGCAGCACACAGATACGCAGTATTTT; cdr3_aa: CASSYSQHTDTQYF
clone_size: .; d_call: .; v_call: TRBV6-1; j_call: TRBJ1-1; cdr3_nt: TGTGCCAGCAGTGGCCGCGGGGCAGTTGTCACTGAAGCTTTCTTT; cdr3_aa: CASSGRGAVVTEAFF
clone_size: .; d_call: .; v_call: TRBV6-2/TRBV6-3; j_call: TRBJ2-3; cdr3_nt: TGTGCCAGCAGTTACCCACAGGGTTCAGATACGCAGTATTTT; cdr3_aa: CASSYPQGSDTQYF
clone_size: .; d_call: TRBD1; v_call: TRBV15; j_call: TRBJ1-5; cdr3_nt: TGTGCCACCAGCCTCGACAGGGGGCTGGGTCAGCCCCAGCATTTT; cdr3_aa: CATSLDRGLGQPQHF
clone_size: many; d_call: .; v_call: TRBV10-3; j_call: TRBJ2-7; cdr3_nt: TGTGCCATCAGACGCTCAAGGGACGAACCCTACGAGCAGTACTTC; cdr3_aa: CAIRRSRDEPYEQYF
clone_size: .; d_call: .; v_call: TRBV4-2; j_call: TRBJ1-2; cdr3_nt: TGTGCCAGCAGCCAAGAAATCCAGGTTATGTATGGCTACACCTTC; cdr3_aa: CASSQEIQVMYGYTF
clone_size: few; d_call: .; v_call: TRBV4-2; j_call: TRBJ1-1; cdr3_nt: TGTGCCAGCATGACAACTGGGGGTCGGACGCCCGCTTTCTTT; cdr3_aa: CASMTTGGRTPAFF
clone_size: .; d_call: .; v_call: TRBV6-5; j_call: TRBJ1-1; cdr3_nt: TGTGCCAGCAGTTACGGGCAGGGGTGGGCTGAAGCTTTCTTT; cdr3_aa: CASSYGQGWAEAFF
clone_size: few; d_call: .; v_call: TRBV6-5; j_call: TRBJ1-4; cdr3_nt: TGTGCCAGCAGTTACTCGGCGGGGGGTAATGAAAAACTGTTTTTT; cdr3_aa: CASSYSAGGNEKLFF
clone_size: few; d_call: .; v_call: TRBV7-8; j_call: TRBJ2-2; cdr3_nt: TGTGCCAGCAGCTTAGAGGGGTCCGGGCCCCACACCGGGGAGCTGTTTTTT; cdr3_aa: CASSLEGSGPHTGELFF
clone_size: .; d_call: TRBD1; v_call: TRBV6-6; j_call: TRBJ2-1; cdr3_nt: TGTGCCAGCAGTGGCGGACAGGGGGGTGAGCAGTTCTTC; cdr3_aa: CASSGGQGGEQFF
clone_size: .; d_call: .; v_call: TRBV24-1; j_call: TRBJ2-1; cdr3_nt: TGTGCCACCCAACGGGACAGCGGCGGGACCTACAATGAGCAGTTCTTC; cdr3_aa: CATQRDSGGTYNEQFF
clone_size: .; d_call: .; v_call: TRBV7-9; j_call: TRBJ2-3; cdr3_nt: TGTGCCAGCAACAAGCCTACAGGGTCAGATACGCAGTATTTT; cdr3_aa: CASNKPTGSDTQYF
clone_size: .; d_call: .; v_call: TRBV6-5; j_call: TRBJ1-1; cdr3_nt: TGTGCCAGCAGTTACTCGTTGGAAGACCAGAACACTGAAGCTTTCTTT; cdr3_aa: CASSYSLEDQNTEAFF
clone_size: .; d_call: TRBD1; v_call: TRBV10-3; j_call: TRBJ2-1; cdr3_nt: TGTGCCATGGGACGGGACAGTAACAATGAGCAGTTCTTC; cdr3_aa: CAMGRDSNNEQFF
clone_size: few; d_call: .; v_call: TRBV4-1; j_call: TRBJ1-4; cdr3_nt: TGCGCCAGCAGCCAAGGCATACAGGGAGACAATGAAAAACTGTTTTTT; cdr3_aa: CASSQGIQGDNEKLFF
clone_size: many; d_call: .; v_call: TRBV12-3/TRBV12-4; j_call: TRBJ2-5; cdr3_nt: TGTGCCAGCAGCCGGGACTTTACTGGGACCCAGTACTTC; cdr3_aa: CASSRDFTGTQYF
clone_size: few; d_call: TRBD2; v_call: TRBV7-6; j_call: TRBJ2-3; cdr3_nt: TGTGCCAGCAGCTCCCTTTCAATAGCGGGACGCACAGATACGCAGTATTTT; cdr3_aa: CASSSLSIAGRTDTQYF
clone_size: few; d_call: .; v_call: TRBV7-8; j_call: TRBJ2-5; cdr3_nt: TGTGCCAGCAGTCAGATGGGGCAGGGCGAAGAGACCCAGTACTTC; cdr3_aa: CASSQMGQGEETQYF
clone_size: many; d_call: .; v_call: TRBV7-2; j_call: TRBJ1-5; cdr3_nt: TGTGCCAGCAGCTTACGGGGGGACCAGCCCCAGCATTTT; cdr3_aa: CASSLRGDQPQHF
clone_size: few; d_call: .; v_call: TRBV7-9; j_call: TRBJ1-1; cdr3_nt: TGTGCCAGCAGGTCATCAGGAGTCTCGGTTCGCACTGAAGCTTTCTTT; cdr3_aa: CASRSSGVSVRTEAFF
clone_size: few; d_call: .; v_call: TRBV27; j_call: TRBJ2-3; cdr3_nt: TGTGCCAGCAGTGCGTCCATTTACACAGATACGCAGTATTTT; cdr3_aa: CASSASIYTDTQYF
clone_size: .; d_call: .; v_call: TRBV24-1; j_call: TRBJ2-7; cdr3_nt: TGTGCCACCTCCGGGAGTCTTGACGAGCAGTACTTC; cdr3_aa: CATSGSLDEQYF
clone_size: .; d_call: TRBD1; v_call: TRBV7-8; j_call: TRBJ2-7; cdr3_nt: TGTGCCAGCAGCTACAATGACAGGGGCGAGCAGTACTTC; cdr3_aa: CASSYNDRGEQYF
clone_size: many; d_call: .; v_call: TRBV6-2/TRBV6-3; j_call: TRBJ2-1; cdr3_nt: TGTGCCAGCCAACAGAATCCCTACAATGAGCAGTTCTTC; cdr3_aa: CASQQNPYNEQFF
clone_size: .; d_call: .; v_call: TRBV7-6; j_call: TRBJ1-1; cdr3_nt: TGTGCCAGCAGCTCCTCCGGAGGGGTCACTGAAGCTTTCTTT; cdr3_aa: CASSSSGGVTEAFF
clone_size: .; d_call: .; v_call: TRBV6-5; j_call: TRBJ2-7; cdr3_nt: TGTGCCAGCAGTATCCGTGCGGGGACCTACGAGCAGTACTTC; cdr3_aa: CASSIRAGTYEQYF
clone_size: .; d_call: .; v_call: TRBV20-1; j_call: TRBJ2-3; cdr3_nt: TGCAGTGCTGGAAACAGGGCAGATACGCAGTATTTT; cdr3_aa: CSAGNRADTQYF
clone_size: .; d_call: TRBD1; v_call: TRBV7-2; j_call: TRBJ1-2; cdr3_nt: TGTGCCAGCAGCTTAGCCCCGGGACAGATGGATGGCTACACCTTC; cdr3_aa: CASSLAPGQMDGYTF
clone_size: many; d_call: .; v_call: TRBV15; j_call: TRBJ1-5; cdr3_nt: TGTGCCACCAGCAGAGATTGGGACAATTATCAGCCCCAGCATTTT; cdr3_aa: CATSRDWDNYQPQHF
clone_size: .; d_call: TRBD1; v_call: TRBV5-1; j_call: TRBJ2-2; cdr3_nt: TGCGCCAGCAGCTTCGGACAGGGGATCACCGGGGAGCTGTTTTTT; cdr3_aa: CASSFGQGITGELFF
clone_size: .; d_call: .; v_call: TRBV30; j_call: TRBJ1-1; cdr3_nt: TGTGCCTGGAGTGGGAACAGAAGAGGGACTGAAGCTTTCTTT; cdr3_aa: CAWSGNRRGTEAFF